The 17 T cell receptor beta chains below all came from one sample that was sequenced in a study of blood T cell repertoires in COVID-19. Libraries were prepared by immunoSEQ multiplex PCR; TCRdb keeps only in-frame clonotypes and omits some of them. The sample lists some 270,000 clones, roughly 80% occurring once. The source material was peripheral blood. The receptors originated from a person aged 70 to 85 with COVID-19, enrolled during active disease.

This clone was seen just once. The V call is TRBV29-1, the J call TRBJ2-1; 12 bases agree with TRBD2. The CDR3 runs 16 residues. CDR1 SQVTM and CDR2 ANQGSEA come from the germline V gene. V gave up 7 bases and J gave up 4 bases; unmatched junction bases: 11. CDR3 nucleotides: TGCAGCGCCCCGGGACTAGCGGGCCGATTGTACAATGAGCAGTTCTTC. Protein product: CSAPGLAGRLYNEQFF.

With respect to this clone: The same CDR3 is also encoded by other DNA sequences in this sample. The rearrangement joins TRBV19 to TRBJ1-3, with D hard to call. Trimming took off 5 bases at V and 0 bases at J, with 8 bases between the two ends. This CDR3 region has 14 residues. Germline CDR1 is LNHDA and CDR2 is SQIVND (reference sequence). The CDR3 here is CASSPGGSGNTIYF. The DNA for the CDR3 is TGTGCCAGTAGTCCGGGAGGCTCTGGAAACACCATATATTTT. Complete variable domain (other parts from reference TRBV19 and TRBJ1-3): DGGITQSPKYLFRKEGQNVTLSCEQNLNHDAMYWYRQDPGQGLRLIYYSQIVNDFQKGDIAEGYSVSREKKESFPLTVTSAQKNPTAFYLCASSPGGSGNTIYFGEGSWLTVV.

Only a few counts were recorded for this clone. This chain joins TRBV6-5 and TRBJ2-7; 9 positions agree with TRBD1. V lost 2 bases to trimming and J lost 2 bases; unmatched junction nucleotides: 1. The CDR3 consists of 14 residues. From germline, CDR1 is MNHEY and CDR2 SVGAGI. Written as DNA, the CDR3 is TGTGCCAGCAGTTACGGGACAGGGACCTACGAGCAGTACTTC. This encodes CASSYGTGTYEQYF.

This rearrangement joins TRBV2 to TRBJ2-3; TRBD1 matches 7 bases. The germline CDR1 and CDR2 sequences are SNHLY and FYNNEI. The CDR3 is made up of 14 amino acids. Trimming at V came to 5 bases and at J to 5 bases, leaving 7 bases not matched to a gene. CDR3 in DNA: TGTGCCAGCAGTACGACAGGGTTGGTAGATACGCAGTATTTT. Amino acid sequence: CASSTTGLVDTQYF.

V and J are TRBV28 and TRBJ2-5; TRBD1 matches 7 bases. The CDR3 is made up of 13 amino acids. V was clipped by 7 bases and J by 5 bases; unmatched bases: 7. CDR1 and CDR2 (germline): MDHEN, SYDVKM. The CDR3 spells CASNRGQVETQYF. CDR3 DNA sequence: TGTGCCAGCAACAGAGGACAGGTGGAGACCCAGTACTTC.

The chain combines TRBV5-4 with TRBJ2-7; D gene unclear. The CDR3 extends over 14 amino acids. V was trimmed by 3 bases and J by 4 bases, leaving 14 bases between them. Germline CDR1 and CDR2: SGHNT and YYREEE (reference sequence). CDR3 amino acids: CASSYGVGGYEQYF. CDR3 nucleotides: TGTGCCAGCAGCTACGGAGTCGGTGGGTACGAGCAGTACTTC.

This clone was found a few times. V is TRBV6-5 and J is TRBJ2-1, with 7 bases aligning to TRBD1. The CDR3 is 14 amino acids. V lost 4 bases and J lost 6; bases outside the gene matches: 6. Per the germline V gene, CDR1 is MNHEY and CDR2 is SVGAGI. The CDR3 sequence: CASSSRDRGNEQFF. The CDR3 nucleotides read TGTGCCAGCAGTTCCCGGGACAGAGGCAATGAGCAGTTCTTC.

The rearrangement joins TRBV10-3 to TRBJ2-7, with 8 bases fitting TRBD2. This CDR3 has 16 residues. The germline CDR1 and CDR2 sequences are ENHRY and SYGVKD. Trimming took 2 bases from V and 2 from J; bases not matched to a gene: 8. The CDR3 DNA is TGTGCCATCAGTGAGCGGGGGGGGCCTGTCCCCTACGAGCAGTACTTC. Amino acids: CAISERGGPVPYEQYF.

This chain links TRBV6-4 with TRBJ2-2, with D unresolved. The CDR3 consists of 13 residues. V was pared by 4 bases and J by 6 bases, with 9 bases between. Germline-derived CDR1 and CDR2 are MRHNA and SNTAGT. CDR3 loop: CASSALGSGELFF. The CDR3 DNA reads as TGTGCCAGCAGTGCCCTAGGCTCCGGGGAGCTGTTTTTT.

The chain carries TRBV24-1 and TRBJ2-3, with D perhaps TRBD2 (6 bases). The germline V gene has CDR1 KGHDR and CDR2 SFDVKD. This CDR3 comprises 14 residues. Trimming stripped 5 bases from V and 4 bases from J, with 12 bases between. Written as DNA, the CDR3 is TGTGCCACCAGTGCCCGGGGGTCCGCAGATACGCAGTATTTT. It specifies CATSARGSADTQYF.

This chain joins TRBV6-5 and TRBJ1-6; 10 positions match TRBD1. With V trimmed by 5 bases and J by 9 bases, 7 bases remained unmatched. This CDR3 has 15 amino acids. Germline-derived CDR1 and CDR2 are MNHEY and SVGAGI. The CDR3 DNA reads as TGTGCCAGCAGTAGAGCCGGGACAGGGGTTTCACCCCTCCACTTT. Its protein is CASSRAGTGVSPLHF.

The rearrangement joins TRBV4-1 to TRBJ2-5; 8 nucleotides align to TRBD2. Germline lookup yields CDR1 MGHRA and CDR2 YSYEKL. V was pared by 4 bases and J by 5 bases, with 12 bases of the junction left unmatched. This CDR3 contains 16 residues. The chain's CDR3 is CASSPGGMAEDETQYF. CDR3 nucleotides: TGCGCCAGCAGCCCGGGGGGGATGGCGGAGGACGAGACCCAGTACTTC.

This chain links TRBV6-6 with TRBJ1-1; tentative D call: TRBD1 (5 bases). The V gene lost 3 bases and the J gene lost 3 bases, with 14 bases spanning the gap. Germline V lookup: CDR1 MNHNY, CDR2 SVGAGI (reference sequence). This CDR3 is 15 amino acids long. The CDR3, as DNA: TGTGCCAGCAGTTATAGCTCGATCAGGGACACTGAAGCTTTCTTT. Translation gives CASSYSSIRDTEAFF.

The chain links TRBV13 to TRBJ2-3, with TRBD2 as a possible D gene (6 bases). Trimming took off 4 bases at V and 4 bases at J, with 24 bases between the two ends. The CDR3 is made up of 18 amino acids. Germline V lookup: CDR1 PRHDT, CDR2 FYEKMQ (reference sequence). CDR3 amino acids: CASSSRDPLAIFPDTQYF. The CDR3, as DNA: TGTGCCAGCAGCTCGAGGGATCCACTAGCAATCTTCCCAGATACGCAGTATTTT.

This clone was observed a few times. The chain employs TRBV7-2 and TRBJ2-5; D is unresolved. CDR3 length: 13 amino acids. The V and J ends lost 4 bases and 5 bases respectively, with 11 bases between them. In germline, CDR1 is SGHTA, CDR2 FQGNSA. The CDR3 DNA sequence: TGTGCCAGCAGCTCACACAGACGGGAGACCCAGTACTTC. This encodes CASSSHRRETQYF.

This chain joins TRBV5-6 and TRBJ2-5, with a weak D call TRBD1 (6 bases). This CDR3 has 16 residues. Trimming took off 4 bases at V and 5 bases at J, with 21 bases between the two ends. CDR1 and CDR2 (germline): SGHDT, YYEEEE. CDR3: CASSAKRGWRAETQYF. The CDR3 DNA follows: TGTGCCAGCAGCGCGAAGAGGGGGTGGCGGGCGGAGACCCAGTACTTC.

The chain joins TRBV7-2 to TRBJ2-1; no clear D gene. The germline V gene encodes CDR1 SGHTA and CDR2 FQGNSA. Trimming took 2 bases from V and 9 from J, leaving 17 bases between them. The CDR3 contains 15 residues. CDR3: CASSLSTNKALEQFF. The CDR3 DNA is TGTGCCAGCAGCTTAAGTACTAATAAGGCTCTTGAGCAGTTCTTC.